This T cell receptor (beta chain) derives from a study of cytomegalovirus exposure and HLA in healthy donors. Study overall: Early released data had about 80 million unique TCRs, all coming from HLA-typed donors.

Germline V CDR1 and CDR2: SGHTA, FQGTGA. V lost 1 base, J lost 14 bases, and 12 bases lay in between. The CDR3 consists of 13 residues. Study-wide points: A later analysis linked a missense variant in DCLRE1C to the trimming of TCR beta V and J genes. The authors listed 150 to 200 TCR beta chains as cytomegalovirus-associated.

For this clone: Its target is not known.

PCR involved 60 Vbeta and 13 Jbeta primers. Method: immunoSEQ multiplex PCR; TCRdb's copy keeps in-frame clones and lacks some. In the table there are about 69,000 clones, approximately 80% of which are singletons. The sequenced material came from PBMCs. The chain recombines TRBV7-3 with TRBJ1-6; the D gene is possibly TRBD1 (6 bases). The TCR comes from a man younger than 35 in good health and CMV-seronegative. The CDR3 is CASSLKTGFALHF. In DNA form, the CDR3 reads TGTGCCAGCAGCTTAAAGACAGGTTTTGCCCTCCACTTT.